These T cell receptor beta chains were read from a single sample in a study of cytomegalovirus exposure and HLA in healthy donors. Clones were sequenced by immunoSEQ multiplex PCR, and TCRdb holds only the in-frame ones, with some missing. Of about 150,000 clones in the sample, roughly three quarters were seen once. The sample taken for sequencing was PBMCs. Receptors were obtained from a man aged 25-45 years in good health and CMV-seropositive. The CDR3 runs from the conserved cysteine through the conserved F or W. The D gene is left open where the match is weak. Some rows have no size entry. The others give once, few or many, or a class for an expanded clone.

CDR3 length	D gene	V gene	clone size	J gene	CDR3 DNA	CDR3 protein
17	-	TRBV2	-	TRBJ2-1	TGTGCCAGCACTCACCCTGGAGGGCGGGCATCCTACAATGAGCAGTTCTTC	CASTHPGGRASYNEQFF
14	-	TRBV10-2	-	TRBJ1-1	TGCGCCAGCAGTGATGCTGGGCTGGCAGGTACCGCTTTCTTT	CASSDAGLAGTAFF
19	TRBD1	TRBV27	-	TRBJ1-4	TGTGCCAGCAGTGTATCCTTCGACAGGGGGCTCGGAACTAATGAAAAACTGTTTTTT	CASSVSFDRGLGTNEKLFF
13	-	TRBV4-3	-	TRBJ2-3	TGCGCCAGCAGCCAAGGCGGTTTGGATACGCAGTATTTT	CASSQGGLDTQYF
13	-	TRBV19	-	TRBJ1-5	TGTGCCAGTAGAGGACAGCACAATCAGCCCCAGCATTTT	CASRGQHNQPQHF
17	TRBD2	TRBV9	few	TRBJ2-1	TGTGCCAGCAGCCCGGGACTAGCGGGAGCTTGGTACAATGAGCAGTTCTTC	CASSPGLAGAWYNEQFF
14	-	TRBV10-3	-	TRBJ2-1	TGTGCCATCAATCGGGACTGGAGGTCCCATGAGCAGTTCTTC	CAINRDWRSHEQFF
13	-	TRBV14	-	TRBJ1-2	TGTGCCAGCAGCTCGAGGGATGACTATGGCTACACCTTC	CASSSRDDYGYTF
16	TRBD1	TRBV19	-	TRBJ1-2	TGTGCCAGTAGTATGCAAAGCCCCGGGACAGGGGTCGGCTACACCTTC	CASSMQSPGTGVGYTF
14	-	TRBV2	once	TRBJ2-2	TGTGCCAGCAGTGAAGCGCTATACACCGGGGAGCTGTTTTTT	CASSEALYTGELFF
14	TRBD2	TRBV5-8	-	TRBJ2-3	TGTGCCAGCAGCCTTCGGGACTATTCGAGTACGCAGTATTTT	CASSLRDYSSTQYF
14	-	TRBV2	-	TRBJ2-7	TGTGCCAGCAAGTCGACAGAGGCGACCTACGAGCAGTACTTC	CASKSTEATYEQYF
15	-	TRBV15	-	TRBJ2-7	TGTGCCACCAGCAGAGGCGGGCATAGCTCCTACGAGCAGTACTTC	CATSRGGHSSYEQYF
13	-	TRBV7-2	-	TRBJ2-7	TGTGCCAGCAGCCTACCCCCAGGTTGGGAGCAGTACTTC	CASSLPPGWEQYF
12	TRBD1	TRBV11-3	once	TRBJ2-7	TGTGCCAGCAGCCGACGACAGGGCGAGCAGTACTTC	CASSRRQGEQYF
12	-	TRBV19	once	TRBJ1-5	TGTGCCAGTAAATACTTGGATCAGCCCCAGCATTTT	CASKYLDQPQHF
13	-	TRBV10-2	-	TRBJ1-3	TGCGCCAGCAGACAGCACTCTGGAAACACCATATATTTT	CASRQHSGNTIYF
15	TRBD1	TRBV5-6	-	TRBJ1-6	TGTGCCAGCAGTTGGGACAGGACTCAAAATTCACCCCTCCACTTT	CASSWDRTQNSPLHF
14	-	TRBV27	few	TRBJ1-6	TGTGCCAGCAGTTTCCCACAGGGTGGTTCACCCCTCCACTTT	CASSFPQGGSPLHF
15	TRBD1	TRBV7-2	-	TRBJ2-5	TGTGCCAGCAGCAAAAGAGGACAGGGCAGCGAGACCCAGTACTTC	CASSKRGQGSETQYF
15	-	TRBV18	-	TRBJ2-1	TGTGCCAGCTCACCAAAGGTGACCACGGGGAATGAGCAGTTCTTC	CASSPKVTTGNEQFF
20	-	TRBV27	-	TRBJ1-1	TGTGCCAGCAGTTTATTAGCGATGTCGGTTTACCACGGAATGAACACTGAAGCTTTCTTT	CASSLLAMSVYHGMNTEAFF
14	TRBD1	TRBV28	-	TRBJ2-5	TGTGCCAGCACTACGGACAGGGCGTTCGAGACCCAGTACTTC	CASTTDRAFETQYF
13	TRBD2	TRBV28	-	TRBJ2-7	TGTGCCAGCAGTTCTGGGACTATCGGCGAGCAGTACTTC	CASSSGTIGEQYF
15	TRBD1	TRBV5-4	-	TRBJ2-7	TGTGCCAGCAGTTCGGACAGGGTCAACTTACGTGAGCAGTACTTC	CASSSDRVNLREQYF
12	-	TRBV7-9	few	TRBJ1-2	TGTGCCAGCAGCGGGGGGGGGCATGGCTACACCTTC	CASSGGGHGYTF
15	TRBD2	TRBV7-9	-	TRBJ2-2	TGTGCCAGCACCCCCCAGGGCGGGGGACCCGGGGAGCTGTTTTTT	CASTPQGGGPGELFF
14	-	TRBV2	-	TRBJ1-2	TGTGCCAGCAGCGGTACCGCAGGGGCCTATGGCTACACCTTC	CASSGTAGAYGYTF
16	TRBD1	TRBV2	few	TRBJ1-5	TGTGCCAGCAGCCCCAGGGGGACAGGGAACAATCAGCCCCAGCATTTT	CASSPRGTGNNQPQHF
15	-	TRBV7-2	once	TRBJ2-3	TGTGCCAGCAGCTTAACGGGAGTAACCACAGATACGCAGTATTTT	CASSLTGVTTDTQYF
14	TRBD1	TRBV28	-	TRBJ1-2	TGTGCCAGCAGTACCCACAGGGGGCGATATGGCTACACCTTC	CASSTHRGRYGYTF
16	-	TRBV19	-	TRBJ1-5	TGTGCCAGTAGTGCAGCCCCGGGTTATAGCAATCAGCCCCAGCATTTT	CASSAAPGYSNQPQHF
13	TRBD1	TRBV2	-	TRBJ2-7	TGTGCCAGCAGCCAGGGACAGTCCTACGAGCAGTACTTC	CASSQGQSYEQYF
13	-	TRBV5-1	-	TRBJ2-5	TGCGCCAGCAGCGCGACCGGAGGCGAGACCCAGTACTTC	CASSATGGETQYF
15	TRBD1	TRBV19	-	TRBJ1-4	TGTGCCAGTAGTATGCGGGGCCAGGGGGCTGAAAAACTGTTTTTT	CASSMRGQGAEKLFF
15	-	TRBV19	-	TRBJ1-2	TGTGCCAGTAGTAATCCGACAGCAGGTACCTATGGCTACACCTTC	CASSNPTAGTYGYTF
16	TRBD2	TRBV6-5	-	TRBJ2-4	TGTGCCAGCAGTTACGCCCGGACTAGCCCCCGGGGCATTCAGTACTTC	CASSYARTSPRGIQYF
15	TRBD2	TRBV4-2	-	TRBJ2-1	TGTGCCAGCAGCCCCTTTAGCGGGAGCACCGATGAGCAGTTCTTC	CASSPFSGSTDEQFF
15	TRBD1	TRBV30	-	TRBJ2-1	TGTGCCTGGAGTTTGGGACAGGGGGCTATGAATGAGCAGTTCTTC	CAWSLGQGAMNEQFF
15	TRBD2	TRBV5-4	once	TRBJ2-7	TGTGCCAGCAGCCCTGGGGGGAGGGGCTCCTACGAGCAGTACTTC	CASSPGGRGSYEQYF
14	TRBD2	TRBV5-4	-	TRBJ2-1	TGTGCCAGCAGCTCGGGAGGGGGGTCCAATGAGCAGTTCTTC	CASSSGGGSNEQFF
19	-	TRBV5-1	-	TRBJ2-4	TGCGCCAGCAGCTTGGAAGTGGGGCAGGGGAGTGCGGCCAAAAACATTCAGTACTTC	CASSLEVGQGSAAKNIQYF
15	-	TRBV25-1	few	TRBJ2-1	TGTGCCAGCAGTGATCTCGGGACTGTATACGATGAGCAGTTCTTC	CASSDLGTVYDEQFF
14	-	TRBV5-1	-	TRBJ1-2	TGCGCCAGCAGCTTGGCAGAGGCTAACTATGGCTACACCTTC	CASSLAEANYGYTF
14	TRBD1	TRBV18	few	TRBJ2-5	TGTGCCAGCTCACAAAGACAGGGGAGGGAGACCCAGTACTTC	CASSQRQGRETQYF
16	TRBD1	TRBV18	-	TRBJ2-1	TGTGCCAGCTCACCACCGATGGGACAGGGTAGCGATGAGCAGTTCTTC	CASSPPMGQGSDEQFF
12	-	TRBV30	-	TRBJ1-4	TGTGCCTGGAGTGTACGGGGTGAAAAACTGTTTTTT	CAWSVRGEKLFF
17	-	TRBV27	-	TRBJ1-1	TGTGCCAGCAGTCCTACAACCATGGACAGACCGAACACTGAAGCTTTCTTT	CASSPTTMDRPNTEAFF
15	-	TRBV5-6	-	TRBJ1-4	TGTGCCAGCAGCTTCTGGATCAGGGTTAATGAAAAACTGTTTTTT	CASSFWIRVNEKLFF
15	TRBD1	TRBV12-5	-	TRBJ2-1	TGTGCTAGTGGATCGGGACAGGGGATGAACAATGAGCAGTTCTTC	CASGSGQGMNNEQFF
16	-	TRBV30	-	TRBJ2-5	TGTGCCTGGATGCGGGTACTAGCGAAGGGGGAAGAGACCCAGTACTTC	CAWMRVLAKGEETQYF
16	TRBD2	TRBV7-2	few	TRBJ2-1	TGTGCCAGCAGCTTAGGAGGAGCGGGAGGGCACAATGAGCAGTTCTTC	CASSLGGAGGHNEQFF
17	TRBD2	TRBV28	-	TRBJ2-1	TGTGCCAGCACCTTTAGCGGGAGTATCGGCTCCTACAATGAGCAGTTCTTC	CASTFSGSIGSYNEQFF
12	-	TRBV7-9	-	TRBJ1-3	TGTGCCAGCAGCTTAGTGGACTGGACCATATATTTT	CASSLVDWTIYF